A single sample gave rise to the 21 T cell receptor beta chains below, sequenced in a study of CD8 T cells in Susac syndrome. The RNA input was roughly 0.45 to 1 ug, and it was reverse transcribed with random hexamers. TCRdb passed the immunoSEQ multiplex PCR reads through MiXCR, listing each CDR3 protein once. The sample contains about 150,000 distinct CDR3 sequences, approximately 94% of which appear only once. Sequencing was carried out using CD8+ T cells from PBMCs. All receptors come from a human donor with multiple sclerosis.

This clonotype was picked up one time. The CDR3 is CASSLGRGRGVNEQYF. For the CDR3, the DNA is TGTGCCAGCAGCTTAGGGAGAGGCAGGGGAGTCAACGAGCAGTACTTC. The V and J genes are TRBV7-8 and TRBJ2-7; a weak D match, TRBD1 (6 bases). V was shortened by 1 base and J by 5 bases, with 18 bases between the two germline ends. The CDR3 has 16 residues. CDR1 is SGHVS, CDR2 FQNEAQ, per germline.

This clonotype was found once. This chain connects TRBV5-6 to TRBJ2-4; D ambiguous. The ends were cut back, 5 bases at V and 4 bases at J, with 13 bases in the middle. CDR1 is SGHDT and CDR2 is YYEEEE in the germline V gene. This CDR3 is 14 amino acids long. The CDR3 DNA reads as TGTGCCAGCAGGAGGCCGGGTAGTAAAAACATTCAGTACTTC. This gives the protein CASRRPGSKNIQYF.

The gene calls are TRBV11-3 and TRBJ2-7; D ambiguous. CDR1 and CDR2 (germline): SGHNT, YENEEA. This CDR3 has 15 amino acids. Trimming shortened V by 1 base and J by 4 bases, and 14 bases separated the two germline ends. CDR3 region: CASSLVAAEKYEQYF. In DNA form, the CDR3 reads TGTGCCAGCAGCTTAGTGGCGGCGGAAAAATACGAGCAGTACTTC.

The chain has TRBV6-6 and TRBJ2-5, with a possible D match to TRBD2 (6 bases). The CDR3 spans 15 residues. V lost 6 bases, J lost 4 bases, and 18 bases lay in between. The V gene's germline CDR1 is MNHNY and CDR2 SVGAGI (reference sequence). CDR3 region: CASSKGEEWAETQYF. CDR3 DNA sequence: TGTGCCAGCAGCAAAGGGGAGGAATGGGCAGAGACCCAGTACTTC.

V is TRBV12-3 or TRBV12-4 and J is TRBJ2-2, with D perhaps assigned TRBD1 or TRBD2 (7 bases each). V lost 4 bases to trimming and J lost 6 bases, with 18 bases between them. This CDR3 region has 16 residues. This CDR3 reads CASSWTGLGAAGELFF. The CDR3 coding sequence is TGTGCCAGCAGTTGGACAGGACTAGGGGCCGCCGGGGAGCTGTTTTTT.

The rearrangement uses TRBV5-5 and TRBJ2-5; D is perhaps TRBD2 (7 bases). The CDR3 spans 16 residues. With 4 bases removed from V and 4 bases from J, the gap between germline ends came to 20 bases. CDR1 and CDR2 (germline): SGHKS, YYEKEE (reference sequence). The CDR3 loop reads CASSLWGRGSRETQYF. In DNA form, the CDR3 reads TGTGCCAGCAGCCTGTGGGGGCGGGGGAGTCGAGAGACCCAGTACTTC.

The chain links TRBV7-9 to TRBJ2-6; D gene ambiguous. This CDR3 region has 14 residues. CDR1 is SEHNR and CDR2 is FQNEAQ in the germline V gene (reference sequence). V was shortened by 5 bases and J by 1 base, with 6 bases between the two germline ends. CDR3 nucleotides: TGTGCCAGCAGCGGGTGGTCTGGGGCCAACGTCCTGACTTTC. It encodes CASSGWSGANVLTF.

The chain joins TRBV6-5 to TRBJ1-2; the D is unclear. The CDR3 runs 14 residues. CDR1 and CDR2 (germline): MNHEY, SVGAGI. V lost 8 bases to trimming and J lost 4 bases, with 17 bases between them. DNA for the CDR3: TGTGCCAGCGGATACCCGAGAGGGCGCTATGGCTACACCTTC. Encoded protein: CASGYPRGRYGYTF.

The J gene is TRBJ2-7, the V gene TRBV18; 8 nucleotides line up with TRBD1. CDR3 size: 15 residues. The germline gives CDR1 KGHSH, CDR2 LQKENI. The ends lost 3 bases at V and 2 bases at J; junction bases unmatched: 6. The CDR3 loop is CASSPWTGNPYEQYF. The CDR3 DNA is TGTGCCAGCTCACCCTGGACAGGGAACCCCTACGAGCAGTACTTC.

V and J are TRBV25-1 and TRBJ1-2; D gene unclear. Germline-derived CDR1 and CDR2 are MGHDK and SYGVNS. This CDR3 has 13 residues. Trimming cost V 0 bases and J 8 bases, with 10 bases left between them. The CDR3 nucleotides are TGTGCCAGCAGTGAATATGACTCCACGGGCTACACCTTC. Residues: CASSEYDSTGYTF.

The chain employs TRBV6-5 and TRBJ1-2, with D tentatively TRBD1 (6 bases). V was trimmed by 0 bases and J by 8 bases, leaving 16 bases between them. From germline, CDR1 is MNHEY and CDR2 SVGAGI. The CDR3 has 15 residues. The CDR3 loop reads CASSYSRGAADGYTF. DNA for the CDR3: TGTGCCAGCAGTTACTCGCGGGGGGCAGCGGACGGCTACACCTTC.

CDR3 in DNA: TGCAGTGCCCAGACAGGGAGGGGGGATAATTCACCCCTCCACTTT. Residues: CSAQTGRGDNSPLHF. The rearrangement joins TRBV20-1 to TRBJ1-6; 7 positions match TRBD1. The CDR3 sequence is 15 residues long. Germline CDR1 DFQATT, CDR2 SNEGSKA (reference sequence). The V and J ends lost 6 bases and 5 bases, in that order; junction bases with no gene match: 10.

V gene TRBV13 combines with J gene TRBJ1-1; D remains unclear. The CDR3 spans 15 residues. Deletions cut 1 base from V and 8 bases from J, with 17 bases between. The germline V gene has CDR1 PRHDT and CDR2 FYEKMQ (reference sequence). In DNA form, the CDR3 reads TGTGCCAGCAGCTTAGCCCCCAAGGTTCAGAGGGAAGCTTTCTTT. Translated: CASSLAPKVQREAFF.

This CDR3 is CASRRAGTGTIQYF. The CDR3 region has the DNA TGTGCCAGCAGGCGAGCCGGGACGGGGACCATTCAGTACTTC. The J gene is TRBJ2-4, the V gene TRBV27; D assignment may be TRBD1 or TRBD2 (5 bases each). In germline, CDR1 is MNHEY, CDR2 SMNVEV (reference sequence). This CDR3 comprises 14 residues. V lost 6 bases, J lost 9 bases, and 18 bases lay in between.

The chain employs TRBV29-1 and TRBJ2-7, with D unresolved. Germline loops: CDR1 SQVTM, CDR2 ANQGSEA. There are 11 residues in the CDR3. The V gene lost 5 bases and the J gene lost 5 bases, with 10 bases spanning the gap. The CDR3 protein is CSVLTANEQYF. The CDR3 DNA reads as TGCAGCGTTCTCACGGCGAACGAGCAGTACTTC.

The chain links TRBV15 to TRBJ1-1; D not resolved. This CDR3 comprises 15 residues. The germline V and J ends were trimmed by 0 bases and 0 bases, with 8 bases remaining between them. CDR1 and CDR2 from the germline V gene are LNHNV and YYDKDF (reference sequence). CDR3 residues: CATSREGFMNTEAFF. The DNA for the CDR3 is TGTGCCACCAGCAGAGAGGGGTTCATGAACACTGAAGCTTTCTTT.

This clonotype has just one count. The V gene is TRBV6-5, the J gene TRBJ1-1, with 8 bases aligning to TRBD1. Germline CDR1 and CDR2: MNHEY and SVGAGI. V shed 4 bases and J 1 base; nucleotides not matched to a gene: 8. The CDR3 is 16 residues long. The chain's CDR3 is CASSSDREGPNTEAFF. The CDR3 coding sequence is TGTGCCAGCAGTTCGGACAGGGAGGGCCCGAACACTGAAGCTTTCTTT.

The genes are TRBV12-3 or TRBV12-4 and TRBJ1-5; 7 bases line up with TRBD1. The trim removed 4 bases at V and 7 bases at J, leaving 4 bases unmatched. This CDR3 is built from 13 residues. CDR3 bases: TGTGCCAGCAGTTACAGGGGTAAACAGCCCCAGCATTTT. Translated, it gives CASSYRGKQPQHF.

The rearrangement joins TRBV9 to TRBJ2-7, with TRBD2 matching over 11 bases. The length of the CDR3 is 15 residues. Per germline, CDR1 SGDLS and CDR2 YYNGEE. The J segment lost 2 bases and the V segment lost 5 bases, leaving 6 bases of the junction unmatched. This CDR3 reads CASSSSGGTPYEQYF. For the CDR3, the DNA is TGTGCCAGCAGTTCTAGCGGGGGGACCCCCTACGAGCAGTACTTC.

The chain joins TRBV6-6 to TRBJ2-3, with 8 nucleotides matching TRBD2. The CDR3 is 15 residues long. From germline, CDR1 is MNHNY and CDR2 SVGAGI (reference sequence). V trimming: 2 bases; J trimming: 2 bases; junction bases outside the gene matches: 3. The CDR3 DNA reads TGTGCCAGCAGTTACGCCGGGGGGGCCACAGATACGCAGTATTTT. It codes for CASSYAGGATDTQYF.

The chain uses TRBV10-3 and TRBJ2-5; no clear D gene. This CDR3 comprises 13 residues. Germline V lookup: CDR1 ENHRY, CDR2 SYGVKD. V lost 3 bases to trimming and J lost 3 bases, with 8 bases between them. CDR3 region: CAISDRTEETQYF. CDR3 sequence (DNA): TGTGCCATCAGTGACAGGACCGAAGAGACCCAGTACTTC.